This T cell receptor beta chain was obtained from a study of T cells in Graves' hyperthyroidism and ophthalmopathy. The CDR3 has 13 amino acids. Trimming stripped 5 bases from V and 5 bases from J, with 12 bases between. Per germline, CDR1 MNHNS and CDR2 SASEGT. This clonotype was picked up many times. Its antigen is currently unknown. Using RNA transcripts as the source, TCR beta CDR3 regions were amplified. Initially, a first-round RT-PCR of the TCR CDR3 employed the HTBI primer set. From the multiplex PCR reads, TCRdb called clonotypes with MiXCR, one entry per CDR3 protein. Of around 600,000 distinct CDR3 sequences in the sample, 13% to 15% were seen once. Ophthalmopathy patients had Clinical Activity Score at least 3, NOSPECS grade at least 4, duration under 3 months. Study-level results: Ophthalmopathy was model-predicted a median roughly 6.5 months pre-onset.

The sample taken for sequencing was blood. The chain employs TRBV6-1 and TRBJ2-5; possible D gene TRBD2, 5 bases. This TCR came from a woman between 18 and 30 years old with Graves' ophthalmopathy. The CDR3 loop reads CASSRNRRETQYF. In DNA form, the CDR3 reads TGTGCCAGCAGTAGGAACCGGAGGGAGACCCAGTACTTC.